This is a list of T cell receptor beta chains from one sample in a study of T cell clones after liver transplantation. TCRdb's table, derived via immunoSEQ multiplex PCR, lists solely in-frame clones and lacks some. The table lists tens of thousands of clones, around 75% of them singletons. This material consisted of CD4+ T cells from blood, taken before liver transplant. The receptor set was obtained from a human donor who received a liver transplant. Each CDR3 is given with its conserved first and last residue. The D gene is left open where the match is weak. Clone size is not always given. Where it is, it says once, few, many or a class for expanded clones.

TRBV6-1	TRBJ1-1	-	-	TGTGCCAGCAGTGAAGGGCAGGTAGGCCAAACTGAAGCTTTCTTT	CASSEGQVGQTEAFF
TRBV2	TRBJ2-4	TRBD1	-	TGTGCCAGCAGTCCAGGACAGGGAGGCATTCAGTACTTC	CASSPGQGGIQYF
TRBV10-2	TRBJ2-2	-	-	TGCGCCACCTTCGGGAGTCGAGCCTCCGGGGAGCTGTTTTTT	CATFGSRASGELFF
TRBV4-1	TRBJ2-1	-	-	TGCGCCAGCAGCCAAGAAGAGGTGTGGAGCAATGAGCAGTTCTTC	CASSQEEVWSNEQFF
TRBV7-8	TRBJ2-5	-	-	TGTGCCAGCAGCTTAGCCGGACAAATCTTCCAAGAGACCCAGTACTTC	CASSLAGQIFQETQYF
TRBV7-2	TRBJ2-4	-	-	TGTGCCAGCAGTAGCACGAAAGCCAAAAACATTCAGTACTTC	CASSSTKAKNIQYF
TRBV7-2	TRBJ2-3	-	-	TGTGCCAGCAGCTTCCCCCTACCAGATACGCAGTATTTT	CASSFPLPDTQYF
TRBV25-1	TRBJ2-5	-	-	TGTGCCAGCAGTGAATACGGTGGCGGAACGACCCTCGAGACCCAGTACTTC	CASSEYGGGTTLETQYF
TRBV2	TRBJ1-3	TRBD1	few	TGTGCCAGCAGTGAGCCGGGACAGCTCTCTGGAAACACCATATATTTT	CASSEPGQLSGNTIYF
TRBV21-1	TRBJ1-2	-	medium-sized	TGTGCCAGCAGCAAAGAAACCAGGACAGAATCGTCCTATGGCTACACCTTC	CASSKETRTESSYGYTF
TRBV7-9	TRBJ2-7	TRBD1	-	TGTGCCAGCAGCTGGGGGACAGGGCCCTACGAGCAGTACTTC	CASSWGTGPYEQYF